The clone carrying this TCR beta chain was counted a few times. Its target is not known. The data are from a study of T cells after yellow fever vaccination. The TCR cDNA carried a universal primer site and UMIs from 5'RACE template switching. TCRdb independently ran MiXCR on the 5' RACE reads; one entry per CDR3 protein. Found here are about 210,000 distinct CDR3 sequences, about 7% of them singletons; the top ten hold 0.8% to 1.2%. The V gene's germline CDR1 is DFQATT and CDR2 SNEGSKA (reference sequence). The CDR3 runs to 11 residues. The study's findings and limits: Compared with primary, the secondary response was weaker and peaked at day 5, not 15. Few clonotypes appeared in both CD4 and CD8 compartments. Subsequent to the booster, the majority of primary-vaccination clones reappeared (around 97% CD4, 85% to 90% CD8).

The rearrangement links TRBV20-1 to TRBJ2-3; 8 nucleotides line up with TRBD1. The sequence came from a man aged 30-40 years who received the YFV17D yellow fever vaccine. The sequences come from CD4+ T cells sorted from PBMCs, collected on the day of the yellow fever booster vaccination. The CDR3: CLANRGDTQYF. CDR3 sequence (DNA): TGCTTAGCTAACAGGGGGGATACGCAGTATTTT.